A single sample is the source of the 5 T cell receptor beta chains below, sequenced in a study of regulatory and conventional T cells in breast cancer. One entry per CDR3 protein, called by TCRdb with MiXCR from the PCR reads. The sample holds more than 15,000 distinct CDR3 sequences, around a third seen once. Sequencing was done on a sample of conventional T cells from blood. The receptors derive from a female donor in good health.

This clonotype was recorded many times. This rearrangement joins TRBV7-2 to TRBJ1-2, with D tentatively TRBD1 (5 bases). With 5 bases removed from V and 5 bases from J, the gap between germline ends came to 18 bases. This CDR3 is 15 amino acids long. The germline CDR1 and CDR2 sequences are SGHTA and FQGNSA. In DNA form, the CDR3 reads TGTGCCAGCAGCGGATCGACAGCGACGCAATATGGCTACACCTTC. Protein: CASSGSTATQYGYTF.

Here the CDR3 reads CASSGPRGTQYF. The CDR3, as DNA: TGTGCCAGCAGCGGACCCAGGGGGACGCAGTATTTT. This sequence joins TRBV6-4 and TRBJ2-3; the match to TRBD1 covers 7 bases. There are 12 residues in the CDR3. V lost 6 bases to trimming and J lost 9 bases; unmatched junction nucleotides: 6. Germline CDR1 is MRHNA and CDR2 is SNTAGT.

Comment on this clonotype: Its ends do not fully match the called genes, so a read error is possible. The chain has TRBV9 and TRBJ1-6; D call uncertain. Germline V lookup: CDR1 SGDLS, CDR2 YYNGEE. The CDR3 is 14 residues long. The CDR3 sequence: CASNVVWDNSPLHF. The CDR3 coding sequence is TGTGCCAGCAACGTAGTCTGGGATAATTCACCCCTCCACTTT.

The chain carries TRBV5-1 and TRBJ1-4, with TRBD1 matching 7 bases. With 4 bases clipped from V and 2 bases from J, the junction kept 11 bases outside the gene matches. CDR1 and CDR2 (germline): SGHRS, YFSETQ. CDR3 length equals 17 residues. CDR3 coding DNA: TGCGCCAGCAGCGCCGGACGACAGGGATGGACTAATGAAAAACTGTTTTTT. This encodes CASSAGRQGWTNEKLFF.

Judged by abundance, this clonotype is medium-sized (0.01 to 0.1%). This chain links TRBV5-1 with TRBJ1-5; D possibly corresponds to TRBD1 (6 bases). With 5 bases removed from V and 0 bases from J, the gap between germline ends came to 15 bases. Looked up from germline, CDR1 is SGHRS and CDR2 is YFSETQ. CDR3 length equals 16 residues. The CDR3 sequence: CASSLTGGASNQPQHF. Written as DNA, the CDR3 is TGCGCCAGCAGTTTGACGGGGGGGGCTAGCAATCAGCCCCAGCATTTT.